The rows below give T cell receptor beta chains drawn from one sample of a study of OX40 agonist ivuxolimab in advanced cancers. TCRdb's copy holds only in-frame clones and misses some; the assay was immunoSEQ multiplex PCR. The sample has roughly 70,000 clones; around 83% are singletons. The sequenced sample was CD4+ or CD8+ T cells sorted from blood, obtained in a trial of the OX40 agonist ivuxolimab. The receptor source for this set is an adult with an advanced solid tumor such as melanoma, head and neck, liver or kidney cancer. Both conserved end residues are part of each CDR3. D genes are given only for firm matches. Clone size, where shown, is once, few, many, or a class for clones that have expanded.

clone size | J gene | V gene | D gene | CDR3 protein | CDR3 DNA
. | TRBJ2-2 | TRBV7-8 | . | CASSLGNSPPNTGELFF | TGTGCCAGCAGCTTAGGCAATAGCCCGCCGAACACCGGGGAGCTGTTTTTT
. | TRBJ1-3 | TRBV5-5 | . | CASSMQAENTIYF | TGTGCCAGCAGCATGCAGGCGGAAAACACCATATATTTT
. | TRBJ2-5 | TRBV5-4 | . | CASSLGGTEETQYF | TGTGCCAGCAGCTTGGGGGGGACGGAAGAGACCCAGTACTTC
. | TRBJ1-2 | TRBV9 | TRBD1 | CASRRTGGYGYTF | TGTGCCAGCAGGAGGACAGGAGGCTATGGCTACACCTTC
once | TRBJ1-6 | TRBV10-3 | . | CVLGAGLDSPLHF | TGTGTTTTGGGGGCGGGGTTGGATTCACCCCTCCACTTT
. | TRBJ2-5 | TRBV7-2 | . | CASSNLETQYF | TGTGCCAGCAGCAACCTCGAGACCCAGTACTTC
few | TRBJ1-5 | TRBV27 | . | CASSPGMEQPQHF | TGTGCCAGCAGTCCCGGTATGGAGCAGCCCCAGCATTTT
. | TRBJ2-5 | TRBV2 | . | CASSFWGDQYF | TGTGCCAGCAGCTTCTGGGGGGACCAGTACTTC
. | TRBJ1-2 | TRBV5-1 | TRBD1 | CASSFDRAYGYTF | TGCGCCAGCAGCTTTGACAGGGCCTATGGCTACACCTTC
. | TRBJ2-4 | TRBV2 | TRBD1 | CASGTGLAKNIQYF | TGTGCCAGCGGGACAGGGCTAGCCAAAAACATTCAGTACTTC
once | TRBJ1-4 | TRBV2 | TRBD1 | CASTRDRVHANEKLFF | TGTGCCAGCACAAGGGACAGGGTCCATGCTAATGAAAAACTGTTTTTT
. | TRBJ1-2 | TRBV27 | TRBD1 | CASRGGSGGANYGYTF | TGTGCCAGCAGGGGAGGATCAGGGGGGGCTAACTATGGCTACACCTTC
. | TRBJ1-5 | TRBV28 | . | CASSLGPNQPQHF | TGTGCCAGCAGTTTAGGTCCCAATCAGCCCCAGCATTTT
. | TRBJ1-5 | TRBV19 | TRBD1 | CASSIGTGGGNQPQHF | TGTGCCAGTAGTATAGGGACAGGGGGCGGCAATCAGCCCCAGCATTTT
. | TRBJ2-7 | TRBV5-1 | . | CASSFFGQYEQYF | TGCGCCAGCAGCTTTTTTGGACAATACGAGCAGTACTTC
. | TRBJ1-3 | TRBV6-6 | . | CATESNLRTGNTIYF | TGTGCCACCGAAAGTAATCTGCGGACTGGAAACACCATATATTTT
. | TRBJ2-1 | TRBV10-3 | TRBD1 | CAISELLTGAYNEQFF | TGTGCCATCAGTGAACTTCTGACAGGGGCTTACAATGAGCAGTTCTTC
once | TRBJ1-6 | TRBV7-6 | . | CASSIGTNSPLHF | TGTGCCAGCAGCATAGGGACCAATTCACCCCTCCACTTT
. | TRBJ2-5 | TRBV29-1 | . | CSVGTVQETQYF | TGCAGCGTTGGGACCGTCCAAGAGACCCAGTACTTC
once | TRBJ2-7 | TRBV28 | TRBD1 | CASSHPTGGWGEQYF | TGTGCCAGCAGCCATCCGACAGGGGGGTGGGGCGAGCAGTACTTC
. | TRBJ1-1 | TRBV19 | . | CASRTTALTEAFF | TGTGCCAGTAGGACCACAGCACTCACTGAAGCTTTCTTT
. | TRBJ2-2 | TRBV5-1 | . | CASSLASDVGELFF | TGCGCCAGCAGCTTGGCTAGCGACGTGGGGGAGCTGTTTTTT
few | TRBJ1-3 | TRBV4-1 | . | CASSRTVSGNTIYF | TGCGCCAGCAGCCGGACAGTCTCTGGAAACACCATATATTTT
. | TRBJ2-1 | TRBV30 | . | CAWTMGNEQFF | TGTGCCTGGACGATGGGTAATGAGCAGTTCTTC
. | TRBJ2-2 | TRBV5-4 | TRBD1 | CASSSMTGYTGELFF | TGTGCCAGCAGCTCCATGACAGGGTACACCGGGGAGCTGTTTTTT
. | TRBJ2-5 | TRBV30 | TRBD2 | CAWSVTSGQETQYF | TGTGCCTGGAGTGTCACTAGCGGACAAGAGACCCAGTACTTC
. | TRBJ2-5 | TRBV5-1 | . | CASSIGLEQTQYF | TGCGCCAGCAGCATCGGACTCGAACAGACCCAGTACTTC
few | TRBJ2-1 | TRBV7-6 | . | CASSLVGAYNEQFF | TGTGCCAGCAGCTTAGTAGGGGCCTACAATGAGCAGTTCTTC
. | TRBJ2-3 | TRBV2 | TRBD1 | CASGTGGGGTDTQYF | TGTGCCAGCGGGACAGGGGGTGGAGGCACAGATACGCAGTATTTT
. | TRBJ2-7 | TRBV11-2 | . | CASSFPGRGVFEQYF | TGTGCCAGCAGCTTCCCCGGTAGGGGCGTTTTCGAGCAGTACTTC
. | TRBJ1-4 | TRBV4-1 | . | CASSQDRRGQSEKLFF | TGCGCCAGCAGCCAAGATCGGCGGGGGCAAAGTGAAAAACTGTTTTTT
few | TRBJ1-6 | TRBV10-1 | . | CASSEFQFGHLHF | TGCGCCAGCAGTGAGTTTCAGTTCGGACACCTCCACTTT
. | TRBJ2-1 | TRBV7-9 | TRBD1 | CASSTTGGYEQFF | TGTGCCAGCAGCACCACAGGGGGCTATGAGCAGTTCTTC
. | TRBJ1-4 | TRBV28 | . | CASSYRGATNEKLFF | TGTGCCAGCAGTTATAGGGGTGCAACTAATGAAAAACTGTTTTTT
. | TRBJ2-3 | TRBV5-5 | . | CASSGTGLTDTQYF | TGTGCCAGCAGCGGAACAGGGTTGACAGATACGCAGTATTTT
. | TRBJ1-2 | TRBV29-1 | TRBD1 | CSVTDRGLVNYGYTF | TGCAGCGTTACAGACAGGGGGCTAGTTAACTATGGCTACACCTTC
. | TRBJ2-2 | TRBV27 | . | CASSLSRSGELFF | TGTGCCAGCAGTTTATCGAGGAGCGGGGAGCTGTTTTTT
. | TRBJ2-1 | TRBV29-1 | TRBD2 | CSVEERAGGSGEQFF | TGCAGCGTTGAAGAACGCGCGGGAGGTTCAGGTGAGCAGTTCTTC
few | TRBJ1-5 | TRBV19 | TRBD1 | CASRSAGQGLNQPQHF | TGTGCCAGTAGATCGGCGGGACAGGGCCTCAATCAGCCCCAGCATTTT
. | TRBJ2-3 | TRBV5-4 | TRBD2 | CASSSSLAGGRSTDTQYF | TGTGCCAGCAGCTCCTCCTTAGCGGGGGGGCGTAGCACAGATACGCAGTATTTT
once | TRBJ1-2 | TRBV29-1 | . | CSVEPGHPKRVCYTF | TGCAGCGTAGAACCGGGACACCCTAAGAGAGTTTGCTACACCTTC
. | TRBJ1-1 | TRBV4-1 | . | CASSLTSSLTEAFF | TGCGCCAGCAGCCTAACAAGTTCCCTCACTGAAGCTTTCTTT
. | TRBJ1-1 | TRBV18 | . | CASSKTTEFTEAFF | TGTGCCAGCTCCAAGACCACTGAGTTCACTGAAGCTTTCTTT
. | TRBJ2-1 | TRBV5-5 | . | CASSQDQSDGFNEQFF | TGCGCCAGCAGCCAAGATCAAAGCGATGGATTCAATGAGCAGTTCTTC
once | TRBJ2-5 | TRBV7-2 | . | CASSTLGETQYF | TGTGCCAGCAGCACATTGGGGGAGACCCAGTACTTC
. | TRBJ1-4 | TRBV28 | . | CASSPSGATNEKLFF | TGTGCCAGCAGTCCCTCAGGGGCAACTAATGAAAAACTGTTTTTT